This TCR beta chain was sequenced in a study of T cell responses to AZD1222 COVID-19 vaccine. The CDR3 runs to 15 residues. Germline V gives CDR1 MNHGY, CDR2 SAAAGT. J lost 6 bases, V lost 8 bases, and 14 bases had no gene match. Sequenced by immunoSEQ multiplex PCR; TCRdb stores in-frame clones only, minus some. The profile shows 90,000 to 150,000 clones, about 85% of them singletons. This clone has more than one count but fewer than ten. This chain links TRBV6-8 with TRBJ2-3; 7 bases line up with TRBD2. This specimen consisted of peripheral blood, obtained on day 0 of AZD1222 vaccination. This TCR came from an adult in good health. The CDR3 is CASPKSRGISDTQYF. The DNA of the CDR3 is TGTGCCAGCCCGAAATCGCGGGGGATCTCCGATACGCAGTATTTT.